Described below is a single T cell receptor beta chain sequence and its context. This sample was taken from a study of shared clonotypes between healthy human individuals. Clones were read by immunoSEQ multiplex PCR, and TCRdb kept only the in-frame ones, dropping some. The data contain nearly 600,000 clones, 95% of them singletons. In the naive CD8 group, cells lacked CD45RO and were positively selected for CCR7, so terminally differentiated effector memory CD45RA+ cells were left out. The CDR3 length is 15 residues. V was trimmed by 2 bases and J by 13 bases, leaving 19 bases between them. The germline gives CDR1 SGDLS, CDR2 YYNGEE.

This TCR was sampled from a woman between 25 and 40 years old in good health. This rearrangement joins TRBV9 to TRBJ1-6; D is unresolved. Sequenced material: naive CD8+ T cells sorted from blood. The CDR3 region has the DNA TGTGCCAGCAGCGTTGATGCAGTAGGCGATGGTCCCCTCCACTTT. Amino acids: CASSVDAVGDGPLHF.